These T cell receptor beta chains were read from a single sample in a study of blood T cell repertoires in COVID-19. This table comes from immunoSEQ multiplex PCR, and its TCRdb copy is limited to in-frame clones, with some not included. The repertoire holds fewer than 300,000 clones, with around 87% as singletons. Sequencing was carried out using peripheral blood. All receptors come from a woman aged 50 to 60 with acute or convalescent COVID-19. The conserved cysteine and the conserved F or W are not part of the CDR3 here. Clone size appears in some rows only: once, few, many, or a class for an expanded clone.

V: TRBV28
size: once
CDR3: ASSLMGRAFSPLH

V: TRBV5-1
size: -
CDR3: ASSFAGQPDEQY

V: TRBV2
size: -
CDR3: ASRYRENTEAF

V: TRBV5-1
size: -
CDR3: ASSTGRQGVTTNEKLF

V: TRBV24-1
size: -
CDR3: ATSDPSGTYEQY

V: TRBV15
size: -
CDR3: ATSRASREQF

V: TRBV7-3
size: -
CDR3: ASSPGVQETQY

V: TRBV11-2
size: once
CDR3: ASSLAGGSYNEQF

V: TRBV5-1
size: -
CDR3: ASSLVAGGPDEQF

V: TRBV30
size: once
CDR3: AWSVSGGVVLNQPQH

V: TRBV28
size: -
CDR3: ASSSIAGGGNQPQH

V: TRBV27
size: -
CDR3: ASSSTAGTAF

V: TRBV12-3/TRBV12-4
size: -
CDR3: ASSNINGYT

V: TRBV11-2
size: -
CDR3: ASSLKGLNFRGTEAF

V: TRBV9
size: -
CDR3: ASSVGQGGAYEQY

V: TRBV27
size: -
CDR3: ASSLQDSPLH

V: TRBV7-9
size: -
CDR3: ASSLVSVSTDTQY

V: TRBV6-2/TRBV6-3
size: -
CDR3: ASSYIHGTYEQY

V: TRBV6-2/TRBV6-3
size: -
CDR3: ASSGSSYNEQF

V: TRBV11-1
size: once
CDR3: ASSLAGGGTDTQY

V: TRBV5-1
size: -
CDR3: ASSFQGNTEAF

V: TRBV9
size: -
CDR3: ASSPGLAGGGTTGELF

V: TRBV19
size: -
CDR3: ASSAGHFRMNTEAF

V: TRBV9
size: -
CDR3: ASSSPGSNTGELF

V: TRBV2
size: -
CDR3: ASSETGFFQPQH

V: TRBV7-8
size: few
CDR3: ASSYRRGPGELF

V: TRBV4-3
size: -
CDR3: ASSQDFLEEANYGYT

V: TRBV7-9
size: -
CDR3: ASSSPPMNTEAF

V: TRBV5-1
size: -
CDR3: ASSLGSWTGGAGELF

V: TRBV4-2
size: -
CDR3: ASSQDINRAYEQY

V: TRBV18
size: once
CDR3: ASSPWREGSSPLH

V: TRBV4-2
size: -
CDR3: ASSPTGFGDTEAF

V: TRBV20-1
size: -
CDR3: SARDSETQY